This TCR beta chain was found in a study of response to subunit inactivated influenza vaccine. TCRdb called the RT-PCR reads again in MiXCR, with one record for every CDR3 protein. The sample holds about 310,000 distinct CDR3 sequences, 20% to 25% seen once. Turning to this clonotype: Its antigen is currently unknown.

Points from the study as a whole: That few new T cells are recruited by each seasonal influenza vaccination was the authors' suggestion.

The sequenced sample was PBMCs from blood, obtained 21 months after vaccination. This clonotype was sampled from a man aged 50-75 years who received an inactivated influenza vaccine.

In nucleotides, the CDR3 is TGTGCCAGCAGTTACCAGACAGGGAGGCAGCCCCAGCATTTT. Protein sequence: CASSYQTGRQPQHF. The chain uses TRBV6-5 and TRBJ1-5; TRBD1 aligns across 7 bases. Looked up from germline, CDR1 is MNHEY and CDR2 is SVGAGI. The CDR3 consists of 14 residues. With V trimmed by 2 bases and J by 7 bases, 5 bases remained unmatched.